These T cell receptor beta chains were read from a single sample in a study of T cells in localized non-small cell lung cancer. The repertoire was sequenced with immunoSEQ multiplex PCR; TCRdb's copy has only in-frame clones and lacks some. The sample carries some 130,000 clones, around 92% recorded once. The specimen comprised peripheral blood, sampled before any cancer treatment. All receptors derive from a female donor over 55 with stage I lung adenocarcinoma. The conserved cysteine and the conserved F or W are not part of the CDR3 here. A D gene is named only where the DNA matches it firmly.

v_call	d_call	j_call	cdr3_aa
TRBV15	.	TRBJ2-1	ATSRDEGGSNEQF
TRBV7-2	.	TRBJ2-3	ASSPGSLDTQY
TRBV18	.	TRBJ1-1	ASSPSGTLLTYTEAF
TRBV28	.	TRBJ1-2	ASSLRRGGYT
TRBV28	.	TRBJ1-5	ASSDRQPQH
TRBV5-4	TRBD1	TRBJ1-1	ASRNRTGYTEAF
TRBV19	.	TRBJ1-5	ASSLGVSNQPQH
TRBV19	TRBD1	TRBJ1-5	ASIRGTGVLGNQPQH
TRBV19	.	TRBJ2-7	ASSIRTKLHEQY
TRBV11-1	.	TRBJ2-5	ASSVRDYQETQY
TRBV7-2	.	TRBJ2-2	ASSLSDVTGELF
TRBV28	TRBD2	TRBJ2-7	ASSLASGSSYEQY
TRBV28	.	TRBJ1-2	ASSSSGAGGYT
TRBV6-1	.	TRBJ2-3	ASSEMDTQY
TRBV28	.	TRBJ1-1	ASSFGTEAF
TRBV9	TRBD1	TRBJ2-7	ASSVEGQGFYEQY
TRBV11-3	.	TRBJ2-7	ASSTGDSYEQY
TRBV19	TRBD2	TRBJ2-3	ASSITSGVYPDTQY
TRBV10-2	TRBD2	TRBJ2-7	ASRVAGDYEQY
TRBV7-2	TRBD1	TRBJ1-3	ASSLAATGVSGNTIY
TRBV2	.	.	ASSGQIPYEQY
TRBV27	.	TRBJ1-3	ASSSSGNRGNTIY
TRBV6-1	TRBD2	TRBJ2-7	ASSEAPSGMYEQY
TRBV6-5	TRBD1	TRBJ1-2	ASRITGGGHYGYT
TRBV5-1	.	TRBJ1-1	ASSSIGGTEAF
TRBV19	.	TRBJ1-2	ASSSGRSNYGYT
TRBV28	.	TRBJ2-1	ASSYRLNEQF
TRBV29-1	.	TRBJ1-2	SVETGLGYGYT
TRBV11-2	TRBD2	TRBJ2-2	ASSPGGAGITGELF
TRBV6-5	.	TRBJ1-3	ASGDPPRRGNTVY
TRBV6-5	.	TRBJ2-7	ASSYSDSGTYEQY
TRBV6-5	TRBD1	TRBJ1-5	ASRPRQGDQPQH
TRBV4-1	TRBD1	TRBJ1-3	ASSQEREGARNTIY
TRBV11-2	TRBD2	TRBJ2-7	ASSLEGTRSSYEQY
TRBV29-1	.	TRBJ1-1	SVEGRGHSSRTEAF
TRBV10-2	.	TRBJ2-5	ASSDLRTETQY
TRBV19	TRBD1	TRBJ2-5	ASTTGVGETQY
TRBV11-3	.	TRBJ1-3	ASSFLPAGASGNTIY
TRBV28	.	TRBJ1-1	ASSFQRTVAAEAF
TRBV5-1	.	TRBJ2-1	ASSTGGGLGHNEQF
TRBV11-2	.	TRBJ2-5	ASSPSFGGTQY
TRBV30	TRBD1	TRBJ1-1	AWSHSTGVDTEAF
TRBV18	TRBD2	TRBJ2-3	ASSPPAGVAQY
TRBV5-1	.	TRBJ1-1	ASSLSPGQNTEAF
TRBV5-4	TRBD1	TRBJ2-3	ASSSGGVGFTDTQY
TRBV6-5	.	TRBJ1-5	ASSEAGNQPQH
TRBV19	.	TRBJ1-3	ASTHVTGGNTIY
TRBV6-5	.	TRBJ2-7	ASSSGREQY
TRBV7-7	.	TRBJ2-3	ASSLGGRTDTQY
TRBV15	TRBD2	TRBJ2-3	ATSSGLAGVTDTQY
TRBV25-1	TRBD1	TRBJ1-2	ASRGQVYGYT
TRBV5-6	TRBD2	TRBJ2-1	ASSSFREGYNEQF
TRBV7-8	.	TRBJ2-3	ASSSGDDTQY
TRBV9	.	TRBJ2-3	ASSVASTDTQY